This is a list of T cell receptor beta chains from one sample in a study of CD8+CD57+ T cells in acquired aplastic anemia. TCRdb analysed the reads with MiXCR anew, one entry per CDR3 protein. The data hold 150,000 to 180,000 distinct CDR3 sequences, with less than 60% observed a single time. The sequencing input was sorted CD4+, CD8+, or CD8+CD57+ T cells (not recorded which) from PBMCs. All receptors come from a human donor with aplastic anemia. Both conserved end residues are part of each CDR3. D genes are given only for firm matches. Only part of the rows carry a size: once, few, many, or a class if the clone is expanded.

size	V	J	D	CDR3	DNA
-	TRBV2	TRBJ1-2	TRBD1	CASSKGDRGGSTF	TGTGCCAGCAGTAAGGGAGACAGGGGAGGGTCCACCTTC
-	TRBV4-2	TRBJ2-3	-	CASSQEAPPTDTQYF	TGTGCCAGCAGCCAAGAGGCTCCGCCCACAGATACGCAGTATTTT
-	TRBV25-1	TRBJ1-1	-	CASSEAGNLNTEAFF	TGTGCCAGCAGTGAGGCAGGGAACCTGAACACTGAAGCTTTCTTT
-	TRBV29-1	TRBJ2-2	-	CSVVGARDTGELFF	TGCAGCGTTGTGGGAGCGAGGGACACCGGGGAGCTGTTTTTT
-	TRBV12-3/TRBV12-4	TRBJ2-2	TRBD1	CASSPGQTGELFF	TGTGCCAGCAGCCCGGGACAGACCGGGGAGCTGTTTTTT
-	TRBV7-8	TRBJ2-7	TRBD1	CASSVSGGEQYF	TGTGCCAGCAGCGTATCAGGGGGCGAGCAGTACTTC
many	TRBV7-2	TRBJ1-6	-	CASSLVNSPLHF	TGTGCCAGCAGCTTAGTCAATTCACCCCTCCACTTT
many	TRBV19	TRBJ1-2	-	CASSIRGAGDGYTF	TGTGCCAGTAGTATAAGAGGGGCAGGGGATGGCTACACCTTC
-	TRBV10-1	TRBJ2-2	-	CASSEGGLDTGELFF	TGCGCCAGCAGTGAGGGAGGTTTGGACACCGGGGAGCTGTTTTTT
many	TRBV9	TRBJ2-2	-	CASSVDGNTGELFF	TGTGCCAGCAGCGTAGACGGGAACACCGGGGAGCTGTTTTTT
-	TRBV10-3	TRBJ1-2	-	CAISEPNYGYTF	TGTGCCATCAGTGAGCCCAACTATGGCTACACCTTC
few	TRBV2	TRBJ2-5	-	CASSWGQQETQYF	TGTGCCAGCAGCTGGGGACAACAAGAGACCCAGTACTTC
many	TRBV6-1	TRBJ2-7	-	CASSESFGAGTYEQYF	TGTGCCAGCAGCGAGAGTTTCGGAGCCGGTACCTACGAGCAGTACTTC
-	TRBV19	TRBJ2-5	-	CASSIAPGGETQYF	TGTGCCAGTAGTATAGCCCCCGGCGGGGAGACCCAGTACTTC
-	TRBV3-1	TRBJ2-3	TRBD2	CASSQVAGGQSTDTQYF	TGTGCCAGCAGCCAAGTAGCGGGGGGGCAAAGCACAGATACGCAGTATTTT
once	TRBV7-8	TRBJ2-3	-	CASSSLTSFGTDTQYF	TGTGCCAGCAGCTCCCTTACTAGTTTTGGCACAGATACGCAGTATTTT
many	TRBV19	TRBJ2-1	-	CASRSSGYNEQFF	TGTGCCAGTAGATCCTCGGGCTACAATGAGCAGTTCTTC